This TCR beta chain was sequenced during a study of T cell responses to AZD1222 COVID-19 vaccine. A note on this clone: What it binds is unknown.

Looked up from germline, CDR1 is LGHNA and CDR2 is YSLEER. CDR3 length: 16 residues. Trimming removed 1 base from V and 1 base from J, with 10 bases in between. Whole-study findings and limits: Clonal diversity may have been underestimated in mostly white British donors. Spike regions recognized by vaccine-associated CD4 TCRs spanned the protein, led by 160-218 and 743-854. The number of AZD1222 recipients seropositive at baseline was only six. Increases in Spike-specific TCR breadth and depth were seen after two AZD1222 doses.

Some clones are missing from TCRdb's copy, which holds only in-frame ones; the method was immunoSEQ multiplex PCR. The sample gives more than 95,000 clones, roughly 88% of which show up once; about 5% is in the top ten. The receptor was isolated from an adult in good health. J is TRBJ2-2 and V is TRBV4-3, with D possibly TRBD2 on 5 matching bases. The sequenced sample was peripheral blood, obtained on day 0 of AZD1222 vaccination. This chain's CDR3 is CASSQVPGLNTGELFF. DNA of the CDR3: TGCGCCAGCAGCCAAGTCCCAGGACTGAACACCGGGGAGCTGTTTTTT.